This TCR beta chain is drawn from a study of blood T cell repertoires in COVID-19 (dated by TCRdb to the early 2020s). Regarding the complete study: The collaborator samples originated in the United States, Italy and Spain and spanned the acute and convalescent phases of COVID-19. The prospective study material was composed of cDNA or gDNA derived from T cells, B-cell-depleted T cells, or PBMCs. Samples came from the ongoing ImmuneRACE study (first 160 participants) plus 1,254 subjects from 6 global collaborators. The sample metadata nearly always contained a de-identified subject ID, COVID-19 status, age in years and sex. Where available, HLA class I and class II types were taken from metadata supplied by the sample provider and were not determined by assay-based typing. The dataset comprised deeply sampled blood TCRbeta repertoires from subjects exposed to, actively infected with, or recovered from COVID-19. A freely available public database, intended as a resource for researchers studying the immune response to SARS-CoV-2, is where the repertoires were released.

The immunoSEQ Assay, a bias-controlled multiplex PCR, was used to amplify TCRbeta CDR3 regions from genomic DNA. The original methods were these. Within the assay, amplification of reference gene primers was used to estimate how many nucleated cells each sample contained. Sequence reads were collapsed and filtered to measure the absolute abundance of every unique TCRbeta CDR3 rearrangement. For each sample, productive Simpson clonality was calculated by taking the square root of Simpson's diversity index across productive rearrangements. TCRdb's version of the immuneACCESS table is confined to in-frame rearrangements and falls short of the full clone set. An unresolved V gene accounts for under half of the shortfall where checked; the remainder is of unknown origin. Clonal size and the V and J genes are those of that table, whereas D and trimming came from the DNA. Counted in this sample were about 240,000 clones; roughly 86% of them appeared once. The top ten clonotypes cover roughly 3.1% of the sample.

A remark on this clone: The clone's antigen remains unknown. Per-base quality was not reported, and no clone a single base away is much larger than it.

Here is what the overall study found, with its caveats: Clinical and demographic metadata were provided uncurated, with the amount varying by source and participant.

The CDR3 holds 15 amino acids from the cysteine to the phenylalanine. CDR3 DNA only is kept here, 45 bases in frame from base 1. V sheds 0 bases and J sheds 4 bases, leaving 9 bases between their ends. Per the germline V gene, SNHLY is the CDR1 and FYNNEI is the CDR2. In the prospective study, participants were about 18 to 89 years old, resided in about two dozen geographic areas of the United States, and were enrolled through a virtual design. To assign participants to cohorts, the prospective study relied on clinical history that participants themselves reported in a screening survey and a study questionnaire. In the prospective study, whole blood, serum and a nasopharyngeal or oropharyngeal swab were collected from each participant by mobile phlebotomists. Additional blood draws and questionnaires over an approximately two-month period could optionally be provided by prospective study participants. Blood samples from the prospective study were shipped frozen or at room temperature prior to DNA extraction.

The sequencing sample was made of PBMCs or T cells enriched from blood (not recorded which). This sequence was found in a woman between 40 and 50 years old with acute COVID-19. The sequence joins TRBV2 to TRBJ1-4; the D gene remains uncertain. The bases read TGTGCCAGCAGTGAAGCGGCAGGATTTAATGAAAAACTGTTTTTT. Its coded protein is CASSEAAGFNEKLFF.